The 26 T cell receptor beta chains below come from one sample, sequenced in a study of T cell repertoires in cytomegalovirus infection. TCRdb reprocessed the reads via MiXCR and lists one record per CDR3 protein. Of some 300,000 distinct CDR3 sequences in the sample, 9.6% were seen once. The specimen sequenced was PBMCs. Source of these receptors: a human donor in good health (CMV status not recorded). Some clones in this sample may be carry-over from other donors' samples.

This clonotype showed up many times. The V call is TRBV7-9, the J call TRBJ2-1; TRBD2 aligns across 13 bases. The trim removed 5 bases at V and 8 bases at J, leaving 9 bases unmatched. CDR1 SEHNR and CDR2 FQNEAQ come from the germline V gene (reference sequence). The CDR3 has 16 amino acids. The DNA of the CDR3 is TGTGCCAGCAGCCTACTTACTAGCGGGGGGGGGCATGAGCAGTTCTTC. Encoded protein: CASSLLTSGGGHEQFF.

This clonotype was counted ten times or more. The CDR3 sequence is CSAPIFRANNEQFF. The DNA for the CDR3 is TGCAGTGCCCCTATTTTCCGAGCCAACAATGAGCAGTTCTTC. This chain joins TRBV20-1 and TRBJ2-1; D is unclear. The CDR3 is 14 residues long. V was clipped by 6 bases and J by 5 bases, with 17 bases between them. The germline CDR1 and CDR2 sequences are DFQATT and SNEGSKA (reference sequence).

The chain uses TRBV28 and TRBJ2-2; D possibly corresponds to TRBD1 (6 bases). The CDR3 runs to 15 residues. Deletions cut 6 bases from V and 3 bases from J, with 14 bases between. CDR1 and CDR2 (germline): MDHEN, SYDVKM. In nucleotides, the CDR3 is TGTGCCAGCAGCCCCCTTTACAGGGACACCGGGGAGCTGTTTTTT. As protein: CASSPLYRDTGELFF.

The chain uses TRBV18 and TRBJ1-2; unclear D gene. The CDR3 totals 15 residues. V was pared by 2 bases and J by 3 bases, with 13 bases between. Germline CDR1 is KGHSH and CDR2 is LQKENI. The DNA for the CDR3 is TGTGCCAGCTCACCATCTGCCCGCTCGGACTATGGCTACACCTTC. Protein sequence: CASSPSARSDYGYTF.

This clonotype was observed many times. V gene TRBV19 combines with J gene TRBJ1-1, with D tentatively TRBD1 (6 bases). There are 15 residues in the CDR3. Looked up from germline, CDR1 is LNHDA and CDR2 is SQIVND (reference sequence). The V gene lost 6 bases and the J gene lost 0 bases, with 14 bases spanning the gap. CDR3 in DNA: TGTGCCAGTAGGGAACAGGGAGTTATGAACACTGAAGCTTTCTTT. Protein product: CASREQGVMNTEAFF.

This clonotype appeared many times. The chain employs TRBV7-9 and TRBJ1-1; 7 nucleotides align to TRBD1. Per the germline V gene, CDR1 is SEHNR and CDR2 is FQNEAQ (reference sequence). J gave up 1 base and V 4 bases, and 9 bases lay outside the gene matches. This CDR3 has 16 residues. CDR3 in DNA: TGTGCCAGCAGCTCAGGCCGGGGACAGAAGAACACTGAAGCTTTCTTT. Protein sequence: CASSSGRGQKNTEAFF.

The rearrangement links TRBV20-1 to TRBJ1-2; unclear D gene. V lost 3 bases, J lost 8 bases, and 19 bases lay in between. The CDR3 length is 14 residues. The germline V gene has CDR1 DFQATT and CDR2 SNEGSKA (reference sequence). CDR3 protein: CSASSLSRMRGYTF. The CDR3 coding sequence is TGCAGTGCTAGTTCTCTCTCCCGGATGAGAGGCTACACCTTC.

This clonotype was recorded many times. The chain carries TRBV7-8 and TRBJ2-7; TRBD2 might be the D (5 bases). V lost 2 bases and J 4 bases, leaving 21 bases between the germline ends. Germline CDR1 and CDR2: SGHVS and FQNEAQ. The CDR3 totals 17 residues. In nucleotides, the CDR3 is TGTGCCAGCAGCTTATCTGCCGGAGGACGGAACCCTTACGAGCAGTACTTC. Translating gives CASSLSAGGRNPYEQYF.

This clonotype was seen repeatedly, ten times or more. The DNA of the CDR3 is TGTGCCAGCAGCCCCGGGGGGGGGGGCCTAAAGACCCAGTACTTC. The encoded protein is CASSPGGGGLKTQYF. This chain connects TRBV7-3 to TRBJ2-5, with TRBD2 identical over 8 bases. The germline V gene has CDR1 SGHTA and CDR2 FQGTGA. The CDR3 length is 15 residues. V lost 5 bases, J lost 6 bases, and 11 bases stayed unmatched.

In its sample, this clonotype was seen many times. The chain employs TRBV28 and TRBJ1-2, with a tentative D call TRBD1 (6 bases). V lost 2 bases and J 6 bases, leaving 19 bases between the germline ends. The CDR3 has 16 amino acids. In germline, CDR1 is MDHEN, CDR2 SYDVKM. As DNA, the CDR3 is TGTGCCAGCAGTTTAATAAGACACTCACAGGGAGATGGCTACACCTTC. This sequence encodes CASSLIRHSQGDGYTF.

The chain combines TRBV2 with TRBJ2-1, with D possibly being TRBD2 (6 bases). This CDR3 contains 15 residues. Trimming removed 1 base from V and 2 bases from J, with 9 bases in between. Germline-derived CDR1 and CDR2 are SNHLY and FYNNEI. The CDR3 sequence: CASSEDGGPYNEQFF. DNA for the CDR3: TGTGCCAGCAGTGAAGACGGGGGTCCCTACAATGAGCAGTTCTTC.

This clonotype appeared many times. The V and J genes are TRBV19 and TRBJ2-1; the match to TRBD1 covers 8 bases. Germline V gene lookup returns CDR1 LNHDA and CDR2 SQIVND (reference sequence). The CDR3 is 17 residues long. V trimming: 3 bases; J trimming: 5 bases; junction bases outside the gene matches: 12. Here the CDR3 DNA reads TGTGCCAGTAGTATTGGGTATCAGGGGGCGATCCACAATGAGCAGTTCTTC. Residues: CASSIGYQGAIHNEQFF. Looking up the rest from reference TRBV19 and TRBJ2-1 gives the full variable domain: DGGITQSPKYLFRKEGQNVTLSCEQNLNHDAMYWYRQDPGQGLRLIYYSQIVNDFQKGDIAEGYSVSREKKESFPLTVTSAQKNPTAFYLCASSIGYQGAIHNEQFFGPGTRLTVL.

This clonotype has at least ten counts. The rearrangement uses TRBV7-6 and TRBJ2-7; possibly TRBD1 or TRBD2 for D (5 bases each). The length of the CDR3 is 16 residues. In germline, CDR1 is SGHVS, CDR2 FNYEAQ. V lost 1 base to trimming and J lost 0 bases, with 13 bases between them. The CDR3 nucleotides are TGTGCCAGCAGCTTAGGTCTCGCAGGGAGCTCCTACGAGCAGTACTTC. Translating gives CASSLGLAGSSYEQYF.

The chain is built from TRBV27 and TRBJ2-1; 9 nucleotides match TRBD1. The CDR3 is 17 amino acids. After removal of 4 bases from V and 2 bases from J, the junction contained 9 bases not matched to a gene. Per germline, CDR1 MNHEY and CDR2 SMNVEV (reference sequence). The chain's CDR3 is CASSSPVGDRAYNEQFF. Written as DNA, the CDR3 is TGTGCCAGCAGTTCCCCGGTAGGGGACAGGGCCTACAATGAGCAGTTCTTC.

This clonotype has a count of ten or more. The V gene is TRBV2, the J gene TRBJ1-1; D not resolved. Deletions cut 8 bases from V and 6 bases from J, with 7 bases between. Germline assignment: CDR1 SNHLY and CDR2 FYNNEI. This CDR3 contains 10 residues. The DNA of the CDR3 is TGTGCCAGCCGAGTTGCTGAAGCTTTCTTT. Residues: CASRVAEAFF.

A few counts support this clonotype. This rearrangement joins TRBV29-1 to TRBJ2-5; D perhaps matches TRBD2 (5 bases). Per the germline V gene, CDR1 is SQVTM and CDR2 is ANQGSEA. V lost 8 bases, J lost 5 bases, and 9 bases lay in between. CDR3 length: 10 residues. The chain's CDR3 is CSTSGETQYF. The DNA of the CDR3 is TGCAGCACTAGTGGGGAGACCCAGTACTTC.

Many counts were recorded for this clonotype. The chain links TRBV6-6 to TRBJ1-6; no reliable D call. CDR1 is MNHNY, CDR2 SVGAGI, per germline (reference sequence). V was pared by 2 bases and J by 5 bases, with 7 bases between. The CDR3 is 14 amino acids. CDR3 DNA: TGTGCCAGCAGTTACCGGACGGATAATTCACCCCTCCACTTT. This encodes CASSYRTDNSPLHF.

This clonotype was seen ten or more times. The rearrangement uses TRBV7-2 and TRBJ1-1, with TRBD1 as a possible D gene (5 bases). V lost 5 bases and J lost 0, with 10 bases in between. The CDR3 loop spans 14 amino acids. The germline V gene has CDR1 SGHTA and CDR2 FQGNSA. The CDR3 reads CASSPGYMNTEAFF. Here the CDR3 DNA reads TGTGCCAGCAGCCCAGGGTACATGAACACTGAAGCTTTCTTT.

In this sample, this clonotype turned up many times. The chain uses TRBV19 and TRBJ1-3; D remains unclear. Germline loops: CDR1 LNHDA, CDR2 SQIVND (reference sequence). Trimming removed 3 bases from V and 0 bases from J, with 12 bases in between. This CDR3 spans 16 amino acids. CDR3 amino acids: CASSMVQQVSGNTIYF. CDR3 DNA: TGTGCCAGTAGTATGGTACAGCAAGTCTCTGGAAACACCATATATTTT.

This clonotype was picked up many times. The rearrangement joins TRBV27 to TRBJ2-7; 10 bases line up with TRBD2. Germline V CDR1 and CDR2: MNHEY, SMNVEV (reference sequence). The length of the CDR3 is 16 residues. J was trimmed by 5 bases and V by 0 bases; bases with no gene match: 7. The CDR3 here is CASSLSGLANSNEQYV. CDR3 in DNA: TGTGCCAGCAGTTTATCGGGACTAGCGAACTCTAACGAGCAGTACGTC.

Many counts were recorded for this clonotype. The chain is built from TRBV7-2 and TRBJ1-5, with D maybe TRBD1 (5 bases). V was pared by 5 bases and J by 6 bases, with 17 bases between. Germline V gene sequence: CDR1 SGHTA, CDR2 FQGNSA. This CDR3 has 15 amino acids. The CDR3 nucleotides read TGTGCCAGCAGCCAGACAGTCGGTCGTCTTCAGCCCCAGCATTTT. This gives the protein CASSQTVGRLQPQHF.

At least ten counts were recorded for this clonotype. The CDR3, as DNA: TGTGCCAGCAGAAAGACGGGCGAGTCCTACAATGAGCAGTTCTTC. Translated: CASRKTGESYNEQFF. The V and J genes are TRBV6-1 and TRBJ2-1; D is unclear. CDR1 MNHNS and CDR2 SASEGT come from the germline V gene. This CDR3 region has 15 residues. V dropped 6 bases and J dropped 1 base, with 13 bases sitting between them.

This clonotype occurred many times. The chain combines TRBV12-3 or TRBV12-4 with TRBJ2-3; no definite D call. Trimming took 3 bases from V and 6 from J, leaving 10 bases between them. The CDR3 is made up of 13 amino acids. CDR3: CASSLSQGDTQYF. In DNA, the CDR3 is TGTGCCAGCAGTTTGAGCCAAGGTGATACGCAGTATTTT.

The chain combines TRBV2 with TRBJ1-5; perhaps TRBD1 as D (5 bases). The CDR3 length is 14 residues. The V end was cut by 8 bases, the J end by 1 base, with 12 bases between. Germline V lookup: CDR1 SNHLY, CDR2 FYNNEI. Here the CDR3 reads CASGGGGSNQPQHF. The CDR3 DNA sequence: TGTGCCAGCGGAGGTGGGGGGAGCAATCAGCCCCAGCATTTT.

This clonotype was seen more than once but under ten times. V usage is TRBV9 and J usage is TRBJ2-1; 8 bases agree with TRBD2. CDR3 length: 13 amino acids. Germline V gene data show CDR1 as SGDLS and CDR2 as YYNGEE. The V gene end was trimmed by 3 bases and the J gene end by 9 bases; junction bases not matched to a gene: 5. This CDR3 reads CASSAGLAGEQFF. CDR3 nucleotide sequence: TGTGCCAGCAGCGCTGGACTAGCCGGTGAGCAGTTCTTC.

The CDR3 spells CASSQGQVSYEQYF. The CDR3 region has the DNA TGTGCCAGCAGCCAAGGACAGGTCTCCTACGAGCAGTACTTC. This chain uses TRBV4-2 with TRBJ2-7; D possibly corresponds to TRBD1 (6 bases). Germline assignment: CDR1 LGHNA and CDR2 YNFKEQ. The CDR3 totals 14 residues. V dropped 1 base and J dropped 0 bases, with 7 bases sitting between them.